What follows are 2 T cell receptor beta chains derived from one specimen sequenced in a study of OX40 agonist ivuxolimab in advanced cancers. Libraries were prepared by immunoSEQ multiplex PCR; TCRdb keeps only in-frame clonotypes and omits some of them. The sample lists 55,000 or so clones; about 88% were seen once. The sequenced sample was CD4+ or CD8+ T cells sorted from blood, obtained in a trial of the OX40 agonist ivuxolimab. Receptor source: an adult with an advanced solid tumor such as melanoma, head and neck, liver or kidney cancer.

This clone was picked up one time. The chain employs TRBV5-8 and TRBJ1-2; D is ambiguous. CDR1 SGHTS and CDR2 YDEGEE come from the germline V gene. This CDR3 comprises 13 residues. Trimming took off 3 bases at V and 8 bases at J, with 14 bases between the two ends. This CDR3 is CASSSGGSSGYTF. For the CDR3, the DNA is TGTGCCAGCAGCTCTGGCGGGTCCTCGGGCTACACCTTC. Full variable domain (remainder filled in from reference TRBV5-8 and TRBJ1-2): EAGVTQSPTHLIKTRGQQATLRCSPISGHTSVYWYQQALGLGLQFLLWYDEGEERNRGNFPPRFSGRQFPNYSSELNVNALELEDSALYLCASSSGGSSGYTFGSGTRLTVV.

The chain is built from TRBV13 and TRBJ2-7; TRBD1 aligns across 11 bases. Germline loops: CDR1 PRHDT, CDR2 FYEKMQ (reference sequence). V was clipped by 5 bases and J by 4 bases; unmatched bases: 10. This CDR3 contains 16 residues. CDR3: CASSINRDRGGYEQYF. The CDR3 bases are TGTGCCAGCAGCATAAACCGGGACAGGGGGGGTTACGAGCAGTACTTC.